This T cell receptor (beta chain) was identified in a study of blood T cell repertoires in COVID-19. The wider study: Sites across the United States, Italy and Spain contributed samples from acute and convalescent COVID-19.

This clone was seen once. The V end lost 4 bases, the J end lost 0 bases, and 16 bases lay between the germline ends. This CDR3 is 17 amino acids long. Germline V lookup: CDR1 SGHRS, CDR2 YFSETQ. In the authors' workflow: The assay estimated nucleated cells by amplifying reference gene primers. The repertoire was sequenced with immunoSEQ multiplex PCR; TCRdb's copy has only in-frame clones and lacks some. The DNA gave D and trimming, while V, J and clone size come from that table. The table lists fewer than 200,000 clones, over 75% of them singletons, with around 9.5% in the top ten. Membership in each cohort depended on participant-reported clinical history.

Input material: PBMCs or T cells enriched from blood (not recorded which). The chain joins TRBV5-1 to TRBJ1-4; D is possibly TRBD1 (6 bases). The receptor was isolated from a woman between 18 and 30 years old who had recovered from COVID-19. The CDR3 coding sequence is TGCGCCAGCAGCCCAGCGACGGGGGGCGCAACTAATGAAAAACTGTTTTTT. The encoded protein is CASSPATGGATNEKLFF.